This T cell receptor beta chain was identified during a study of OX40 agonist ivuxolimab in advanced cancers. Across the study: At doses from 0.01 to 10 mg/kg, patients were given intravenous ivuxolimab every 2 weeks. Subjects had a mean age of 60 years, with a range of 23 to 79; less than 90% were male.

Produced via immunoSEQ multiplex PCR; TCRdb's table is partial and in-frame only. The repertoire holds tens of thousands of clones, about 90% seen once, with around 2% in the top ten. The sampling schedule covered blood at baseline, cycle 4 day 1, and cycle 7 day 1. With 6 bases removed from V and 1 base from J, the gap between germline ends came to 18 bases. The germline V gene encodes CDR1 SGHAT and CDR2 FQNNGV. This CDR3 region has 16 residues. The receptor was derived from an adult with an advanced solid tumor such as melanoma, head and neck, liver or kidney cancer. This material consisted of CD4+ or CD8+ T cells sorted from blood, taken in a trial of the OX40 agonist ivuxolimab. The chain uses TRBV11-2 and TRBJ1-1, with unresolved D. The CDR3 protein is CASSFDQFSRNTEAFF. CDR3 DNA: TGTGCCAGCAGTTTTGACCAATTCTCACGGAACACTGAAGCTTTCTTT.